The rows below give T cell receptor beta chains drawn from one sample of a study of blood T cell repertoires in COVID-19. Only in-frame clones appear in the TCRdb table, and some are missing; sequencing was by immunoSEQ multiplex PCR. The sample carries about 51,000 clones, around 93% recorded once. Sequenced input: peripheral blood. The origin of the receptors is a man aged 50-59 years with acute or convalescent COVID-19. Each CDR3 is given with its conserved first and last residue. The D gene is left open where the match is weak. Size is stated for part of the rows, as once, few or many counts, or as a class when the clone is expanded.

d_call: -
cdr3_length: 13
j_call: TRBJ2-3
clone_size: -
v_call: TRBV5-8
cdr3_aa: CASRTTGTDTQYF
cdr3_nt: TGTGCCAGCAGAACCACAGGCACAGATACGCAGTATTTT

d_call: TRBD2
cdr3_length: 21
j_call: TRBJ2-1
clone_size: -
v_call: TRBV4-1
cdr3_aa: CASSQIAPASGGPAFYNEQFF
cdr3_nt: TGCGCCAGCAGCCAAATAGCCCCGGCTAGCGGGGGGCCGGCTTTCTACAATGAGCAGTTCTTC

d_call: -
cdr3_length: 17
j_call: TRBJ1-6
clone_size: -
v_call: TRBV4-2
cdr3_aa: CASSKNPDGEYNSPLHF
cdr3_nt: TGTGCCAGCAGCAAAAACCCCGACGGGGAATATAATTCACCCCTCCACTTT

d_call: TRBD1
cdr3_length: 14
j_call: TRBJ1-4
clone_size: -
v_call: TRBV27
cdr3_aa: CASRNNRGPLGPPF
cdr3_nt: TGTGCCAGCAGGAACAACAGGGGACCACTAGGCCCCCCTTTT

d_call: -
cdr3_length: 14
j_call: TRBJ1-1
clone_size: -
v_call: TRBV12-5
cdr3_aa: CASGLFSGNTEAFF
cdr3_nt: TGTGCTAGTGGTTTGTTTTCGGGGAACACTGAAGCTTTCTTT

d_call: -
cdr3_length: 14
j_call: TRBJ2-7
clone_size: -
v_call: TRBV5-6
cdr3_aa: CASRGRGRSYEQYF
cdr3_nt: TGTGCCAGCAGAGGGCGGGGACGCTCCTACGAGCAGTACTTC

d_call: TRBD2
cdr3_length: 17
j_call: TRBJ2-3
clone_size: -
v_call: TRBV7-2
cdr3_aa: CASSPTGSGGASDTQYF
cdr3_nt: TGTGCCAGCAGCCCTACCGGGAGCGGGGGGGCCTCAGATACGCAGTATTTT

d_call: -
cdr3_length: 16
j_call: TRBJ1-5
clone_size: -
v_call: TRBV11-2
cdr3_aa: CASSLEGGSGDQPQHF
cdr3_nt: TGTGCCAGCAGCTTAGAGGGGGGGTCAGGGGATCAGCCCCAGCATTTT

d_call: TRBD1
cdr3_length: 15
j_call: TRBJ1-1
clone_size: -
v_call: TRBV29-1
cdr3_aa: CSVEMLTRDSPEEFF
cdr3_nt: TGCAGCGTTGAAATGTTGACTCGGGACAGCCCCGAAGAATTCTTT

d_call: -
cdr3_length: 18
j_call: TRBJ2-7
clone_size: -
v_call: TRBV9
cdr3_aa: CASSLSALGGESSYEQYF
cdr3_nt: TGTGCCAGCAGCCTTTCTGCCCTTGGCGGGGAGAGCTCCTACGAGCAGTACTTC

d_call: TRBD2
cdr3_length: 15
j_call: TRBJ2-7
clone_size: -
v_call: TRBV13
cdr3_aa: CASSYDGGGAYEQYF
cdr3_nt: TGTGCCAGCAGCTACGATGGCGGGGGGGCCTACGAGCAGTACTTC

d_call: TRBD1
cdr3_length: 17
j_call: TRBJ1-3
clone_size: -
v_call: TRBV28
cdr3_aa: CASSLATQGTSGNTIYF
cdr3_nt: TGTGCCAGCAGTTTAGCCACACAGGGGACCTCTGGAAACACCATATATTTT

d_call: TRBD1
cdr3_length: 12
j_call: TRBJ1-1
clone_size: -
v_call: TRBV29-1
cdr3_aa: CSGATGAKEAFF
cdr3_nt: TGCAGCGGCGCGACAGGGGCCAAAGAAGCTTTCTTT

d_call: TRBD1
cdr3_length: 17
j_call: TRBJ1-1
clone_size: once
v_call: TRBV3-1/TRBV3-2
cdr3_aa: CASSQEAWTGAGTEAFF
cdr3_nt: TGTGCCAGCAGCCAAGAGGCCTGGACAGGGGCCGGCACTGAAGCTTTCTTT

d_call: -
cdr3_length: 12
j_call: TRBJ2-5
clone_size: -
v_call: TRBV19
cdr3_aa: CASRSGGEQQYF
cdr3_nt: TGTGCCAGTAGATCGGGGGGCGAGCAGCAGTACTTC

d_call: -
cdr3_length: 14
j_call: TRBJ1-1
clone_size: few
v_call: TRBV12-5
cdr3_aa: CASGLWTSGAEAFF
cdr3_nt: TGTGCTAGTGGTTTGTGGACGTCGGGGGCTGAAGCTTTCTTT

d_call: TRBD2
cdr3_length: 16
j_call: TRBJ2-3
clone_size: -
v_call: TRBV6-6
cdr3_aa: CASRPGRGGHTDTQYF
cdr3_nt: TGTGCCAGCAGACCCGGCCGGGGGGGGCACACAGATACGCAGTATTTT

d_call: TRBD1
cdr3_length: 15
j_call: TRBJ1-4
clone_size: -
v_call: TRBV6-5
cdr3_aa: CASAFNRGEREKLFF
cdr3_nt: TGTGCCAGTGCGTTCAACAGGGGGGAAAGAGAAAAACTGTTTTTT

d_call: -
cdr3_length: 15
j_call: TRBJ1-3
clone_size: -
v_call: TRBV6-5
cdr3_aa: CASSPRDLAGNTIYF
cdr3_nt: TGTGCCAGCAGCCCGAGGGACTTAGCTGGAAACACCATATATTTT

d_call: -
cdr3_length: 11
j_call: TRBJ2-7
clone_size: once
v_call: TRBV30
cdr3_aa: CAWSHSYEQYF
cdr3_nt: TGTGCCTGGAGTCACAGCTACGAGCAGTACTTC

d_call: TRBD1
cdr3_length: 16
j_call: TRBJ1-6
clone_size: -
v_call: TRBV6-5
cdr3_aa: CASSYPGTGSRSPLHF
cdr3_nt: TGTGCCAGCAGTTACCCCGGGACAGGTAGTAGATCACCCCTCCACTTT

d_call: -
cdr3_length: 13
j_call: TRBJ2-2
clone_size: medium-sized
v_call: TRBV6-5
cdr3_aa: CASSPLGYGELFF
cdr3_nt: TGTGCCAGCAGTCCCCTGGGCTACGGGGAGCTGTTTTTT

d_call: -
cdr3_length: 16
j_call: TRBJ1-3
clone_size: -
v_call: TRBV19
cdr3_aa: CASSIAGRSSGNTIYF
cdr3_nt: TGTGCCAGTAGTATTGCGGGGAGAAGCTCTGGAAACACCATATATTTT

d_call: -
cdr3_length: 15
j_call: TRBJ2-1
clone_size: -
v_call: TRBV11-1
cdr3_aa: CASSSDRLSYNEQFF
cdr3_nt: TGTGCCAGCAGCTCCGACAGGCTCTCCTACAATGAGCAGTTCTTC